The rows below give T cell receptor beta chains drawn from one sample of a study of Graves' ophthalmopathy and Graves' hyperthyroidism. TCRdb used MiXCR to reprocess the multiplex PCR reads, holding one entry per CDR3 protein. The sample has 660,000 or so distinct CDR3 sequences, about 41% seen once; the top ten hold 3% to 3.5%. Sequenced material: peripheral blood. These receptors all stem from an adult man with Graves' ophthalmopathy. The CDR3 runs from the conserved cysteine through the conserved F or W. The D gene is left open where the match is weak. Clone sizes are given selectively: once, few, many, or a class where the clone is expanded.

abundance,d_gene,v_gene,j_gene,CDR3nt,CDR3aa
many,TRBD2,TRBV7-9,TRBJ2-7,TGCGCCAGCAGCCCGGGACTAGCGGGAGAAACCTACGAGCAGTACTTC,CASSPGLAGETYEQYF
-,-,TRBV20-1,TRBJ1-4,TGCAGTGCTAATCGACTTCTGGGGGGCTACAATGAAAAACTGTTTTTT,CSANRLLGGYNEKLFF
few,-,TRBV4-2,TRBJ2-2,TGTGCCAGCAGCCACACAGGTCCTGCCGGGGAGCTGTTTTTT,CASSHTGPAGELFF
once,-,TRBV7-9,TRBJ1-2,TGTGCCAGCAGTTTATCTAGCAGGGTTGGGGGCTACACCTTC,CASSLSSRVGGYTF
many,TRBD1,TRBV7-9,TRBJ2-7,TGTGCCAGCAGCTTCCTAGACAGGGATTACGAGCAGTACTTC,CASSFLDRDYEQYF
few,-,TRBV5-5,TRBJ2-6,TGTGCCAGCAGCCAACTTCCGGGACAGGGTTTTTTAGCGGGATCTGGGGCCAACGTCCTGACTTTC,CASSQLPGQGFLAGSGANVLTF
-,-,TRBV7-2,TRBJ1-4,TGTGCCGCATGGGGTGAAAAACTGTTTTTT,CAAWGEKLFF
few,-,TRBV7-3,TRBJ1-1,TGTGCCAGCAGCCCGGCCCCAGTAGGGTTTTCTGAAGCTTTCTTT,CASSPAPVGFSEAFF
few,TRBD1,TRBV5-1,TRBJ1-1,TGCGCCAGCAGCTTGTACTACGGGACAGGGACGATGAACACTGAAGCTTTCTTT,CASSLYYGTGTMNTEAFF
few,-,TRBV10-3,TRBJ1-5,TGTGCCATCAGTCCCCAGCATTTT,CAISPQHF
few,-,TRBV9,TRBJ2-2,TGTGCCAGCTCACCTACAGGGATCACCGGGGAGCTGTTTTTT,CASSPTGITGELFF
few,-,TRBV9,TRBJ2-2,TGTGCCAGCAGCGTAGTAGACTACGAGGGGCCCGGGGAGCTGTTTTTT,CASSVVDYEGPGELFF
-,-,TRBV9,TRBJ2-2,TGTGCCAGCAGCGCATATAACACCGGGGAGCTGTTTTTT,CASSAYNTGELFF
-,-,TRBV5-1,TRBJ2-7,TGCGCCAGCAACACCCTTGGCAGGGTGGAAAACGAGCAGTACTTC,CASNTLGRVENEQYF
-,-,TRBV15,TRBJ1-5,TGTGCCACCAGCAGAGATAGGGGGGGCCAAGAGACCCAGCATTTT,CATSRDRGGQETQHF
-,-,TRBV10-3,TRBJ2-7,TGTGCCATCAGTCTCGGGTTGCCGTACGAGCAGTACTTC,CAISLGLPYEQYF
many,-,TRBV7-3,TRBJ1-1,TGTGCCAGCAGCTTACCGGCATTGAACACTGAAGCTTTCTTT,CASSLPALNTEAFF
many,-,TRBV2,TRBJ1-1,TGTGCCAGCAGTGAAGCAGTAGCAGACACTGAAGCTTTCTTT,CASSEAVADTEAFF
many,-,TRBV3-1,TRBJ1-5,TGTGCCAGCAGCCAAAATGGGGTTGCCAATCAGCCCCAGCATTTT,CASSQNGVANQPQHF
-,-,TRBV10-3,TRBJ2-7,TGTGCCAGCAGTTACGGGCGGGGCACCTACGAGCAGTACTTC,CASSYGRGTYEQYF
many,-,TRBV15,TRBJ1-4,TGTGCCACCGGCGAGGGCGTGAACGAAAAACTGTTTTTT,CATGEGVNEKLFF
once,TRBD1,TRBV10-3,TRBJ1-5,TGTGCCATCAGTGAATTGGGACAGAATCAGCCCCAGCATTTT,CAISELGQNQPQHF
-,TRBD1,TRBV7-2,TRBJ2-7,TGTGCCAGCAGCTGGCATCCGGGACAGGGCTACGAGCAGTACTTC,CASSWHPGQGYEQYF
many,TRBD1,TRBV9,TRBJ1-2,TGTGCCAGCAGCGTAGGACAGGGCGCTAACTATGGCTACACCTTC,CASSVGQGANYGYTF
few,-,TRBV4-2,TRBJ1-2,TGTGCCAGCAGCCATGTATTCGGAGGCTATAACTATGGCTACACCTTC,CASSHVFGGYNYGYTF
few,-,TRBV9,TRBJ1-1,TGTGCCAGCAGCACCGAGCCCTGGGCACAGAACACTGAAGCTTTCTTT,CASSTEPWAQNTEAFF
-,TRBD2,TRBV5-4,TRBJ2-2,TGTGCCAGCAGCTTGACTAGCGCCGCGAACACCGGGGAGCTGTTTTTT,CASSLTSAANTGELFF
-,TRBD1,TRBV9,TRBJ1-1,TGTGCCAGCAGCGCCGGGACAGGGGGTCAGGGTGAAGCTTTCTTT,CASSAGTGGQGEAFF
many,-,TRBV2,TRBJ2-5,TGTGCCAGCAGCAGAGGGACCATACAGAGGGAGACCCAGTACTTC,CASSRGTIQRETQYF